These 24 T cell receptor beta chains were sequenced from one sample in a study of cytomegalovirus exposure and HLA in healthy donors. Primers for the PCR totalled 60 Vbeta and 13 Jbeta. TCRdb keeps only in-frame clones here, not all; method: immunoSEQ multiplex PCR. This sample carries approximately 180,000 clones, about 80% of them seen once, and the ten largest clones take more than 5.5%. Sequencing was performed on PBMCs. The receptors shown here come from a man aged 25-45 years in good health and CMV-seropositive.

The gene calls are TRBV6-6 and TRBJ1-5; TRBD1 aligns across 8 bases. CDR1 and CDR2 from the germline V gene are MNHNY and SVGAGI (reference sequence). The CDR3 runs 14 residues. J gave up 5 bases and V 5 bases, and 5 bases lay outside the gene matches. This CDR3 reads CASSDYRGYQPQHF. CDR3 DNA: TGTGCCAGCAGTGATTACAGGGGGTATCAGCCCCAGCATTTT.

This clone came up a few times. The same CDR3 can be traced to other DNA sequences in this sample. This rearrangement joins TRBV5-1 to TRBJ2-3, with a possible D match to TRBD2 (6 bases). This CDR3 comprises 15 residues. CDR1 is SGHRS, CDR2 YFSETQ, per germline. Trimming removed 3 bases at V and 0 bases at J, with 11 bases between. CDR3 sequence reads: CASSSRGTSTDTQYF. In DNA, the CDR3 is TGCGCCAGCAGCTCACGGGGGACTAGCACAGATACGCAGTATTTT.

V is TRBV11-3 and J is TRBJ2-7; D might be TRBD2 (5 bases). The V gene lost 5 bases and the J gene lost 1 base, with 6 bases spanning the gap. Germline CDR1 reads SGHNT; CDR2 reads YENEEA. CDR3 length equals 12 residues. In DNA form, the CDR3 reads TGTGCCAGCAGCGAGGGTTCCTACGAGCAGTACTTC. Translation gives CASSEGSYEQYF.

This rearrangement joins TRBV10-3 to TRBJ2-1; 8 bases match TRBD2. Unmatched junction bases numbered 8, after V lost 5 bases and J lost 2 bases. Germline V gene lookup returns CDR1 ENHRY and CDR2 SYGVKD. CDR3 length equals 16 residues. CDR3 sequence: CAISPAGAGAYNEQFF. The DNA for the CDR3 is TGTGCCATCAGTCCTGCCGGAGCGGGGGCCTACAATGAGCAGTTCTTC.

This sequence joins TRBV4-1 and TRBJ2-5; tentative D call: TRBD2 (5 bases). Trimming stripped 0 bases from V and 2 bases from J, with 13 bases between. The germline V gene has CDR1 MGHRA and CDR2 YSYEKL. The CDR3 length is 16 residues. CDR3 loop: CASSQDRETIQETQYF. As DNA, the CDR3 is TGCGCCAGCAGCCAAGATCGCGAGACTATACAAGAGACCCAGTACTTC.

Remarks on this clone: The same CDR3 can be traced to other DNA sequences in this sample. The chain uses TRBV11-3 and TRBJ2-3; the match to TRBD2 covers 12 bases. Looked up from germline, CDR1 is SGHNT and CDR2 is YENEEA. The CDR3 is 16 amino acids. J lost 1 base, V lost 5 bases, and 4 bases had no gene match. The CDR3 DNA reads TGTGCCAGCAGCCCGGGACTAGCGGGCGGCACAGATACGCAGTATTTT. Translation: CASSPGLAGGTDTQYF.

This clone showed up just once. This chain links TRBV6-1 with TRBJ2-1; 8 nucleotides align to TRBD2. Germline-derived CDR1 and CDR2 are MNHNS and SASEGT. This CDR3 is 15 amino acids long. Germline trimming cut 6 bases from V and 3 bases from J; bases unmatched to any gene: 7. CDR3 bases: TGTGCCAGCAGGGTTAGCGGGACAAGCTACAATGAGCAGTTCTTC. Translation gives CASRVSGTSYNEQFF.

V usage is TRBV2 and J usage is TRBJ1-4; maybe TRBD1 (6 bases). The CDR3 spans 13 residues. V dropped 7 bases and J dropped 1 base, with 7 bases sitting between them. The V gene's germline CDR1 is SNHLY and CDR2 FYNNEI. DNA of the CDR3: TGTGCCAGCATCAGGGGAACTAATGAAAAACTGTTTTTT. Its protein is CASIRGTNEKLFF.

CDR3 amino acids: CASSLVPGKDQPQHF. DNA for the CDR3: TGTGCCAGCAGCTTAGTGCCAGGGAAGGATCAGCCCCAGCATTTT. V usage is TRBV7-2 and J usage is TRBJ1-5; TRBD1 might be the D (5 bases). CDR3 length: 15 amino acids. Trimming stripped 1 base from V and 5 bases from J, with 12 bases between. Germline CDR1 is SGHTA and CDR2 is FQGNSA. The variable domain in full, with the rest retrieved from reference TRBV7-2 and TRBJ1-5, is GAGVSQSPSNKVTEKGKDVELRCDPISGHTALYWYRQSLGQGLEFLIYFQGNSAPDKSGLPSDRFSAERTGGSVSTLTIQRTQQEDSAVYLCASSLVPGKDQPQHFGDGTRLSIL.

This sequence joins TRBV6-5 and TRBJ2-4, with 9 bases fitting TRBD1. The CDR3 sequence is 15 residues long. With 0 bases clipped from V and 8 bases from J, the junction kept 5 bases outside the gene matches. Per the germline V gene, CDR1 is MNHEY and CDR2 is SVGAGI. CDR3 protein: CASSYSGQGGDIQYF. The CDR3 DNA sequence: TGTGCCAGCAGTTACTCGGGACAGGGAGGGGACATTCAGTACTTC.

CDR3 sequence: CATSRDLAGTSTDTQYF. Here the CDR3 DNA reads TGTGCCACCAGCAGAGATCTAGCGGGAACCAGCACAGATACGCAGTATTTT. V gene TRBV15 combines with J gene TRBJ2-3; 9 bases map to TRBD2. V gave up 0 bases and J gave up 0 bases; unmatched junction bases: 4. This CDR3 has 17 amino acids. Germline values: CDR1 LNHNV, CDR2 YYDKDF (reference sequence).

The chain couples TRBV27 to TRBJ1-2; D is ambiguous. The CDR3 runs 13 residues. Germline CDR1 and CDR2: MNHEY and SMNVEV (reference sequence). The V end was cut by 4 bases, the J end by 1 base, with 7 bases between. CDR3 coding DNA: TGTGCCAGCAGTTCCATCGGTAACTATGGCTACACCTTC. Translation: CASSSIGNYGYTF.

This clone was observed once. The chain carries TRBV7-2 and TRBJ2-5; 13 nucleotides agree with TRBD2. With V trimmed by 7 bases and J by 2 bases, 7 bases remained unmatched. Germline CDR1 SGHTA, CDR2 FQGNSA. This CDR3 has 16 residues. CDR3 protein: CASNRGTSGNQETQYF. CDR3 nucleotide sequence: TGTGCCAGCAACCGAGGGACTAGCGGGAATCAAGAGACCCAGTACTTC.

This clone was counted a few times. The J gene is TRBJ2-7, the V gene TRBV5-1; tentative D call: TRBD1 (6 bases). In germline, CDR1 is SGHRS, CDR2 YFSETQ. Trimming took 0 bases from V and 5 from J, leaving 6 bases between them. The CDR3 length is 12 residues. The CDR3 reads CASSLDRDEQYF. The CDR3 nucleotides read TGCGCCAGCAGCTTGGACAGGGACGAGCAGTACTTC. Based on the CDR3 plus reference TRBV5-1 and TRBJ2-7, the full variable domain is KAGVTQTPRYLIKTRGQQVTLSCSPISGHRSVSWYQQTPGQGLQFLFEYFSETQRNKGNFPGRFSGRQFSNSRSEMNVSTLELGDSALYLCASSLDRDEQYFGPGTRLTVT.

This clone showed up just once. In nucleotides, the CDR3 is TGCGCCAGCAGCCAAGTTTTGGGGGGGCACAATTCACCCCTCCACTTT. This codes for CASSQVLGGHNSPLHF. V usage is TRBV4-3 and J usage is TRBJ1-6; D possibly corresponds to TRBD1 (6 bases). V lost 1 base and J 7 bases, leaving 14 bases between the germline ends. Germline V CDR1 and CDR2: LGHNA, YSLEER. The CDR3 totals 16 residues.

Concerning this clone itself: A read error may account for a junction end that differs from germline. The V and J genes are TRBV7-9 and TRBJ2-7; 7 positions match TRBD1. CDR1 and CDR2 (germline): SEHNR, FQNEAQ (reference sequence). CDR3 length equals 15 residues. The CDR3 region is CSSSLAAGGYYEQYF. The CDR3 nucleotides read TGTTCCAGCAGCTTAGCCGCAGGGGGTTACTACGAGCAGTACTTC.

The chain carries TRBV6-6 and TRBJ1-4; D is uncertain. The germline gives CDR1 MNHNY, CDR2 SVGAGI (reference sequence). Trimming cost V 10 bases and J 6 bases, with 15 bases left between them. The CDR3 is 13 residues long. Written as DNA, the CDR3 is TGTGCCACCAATCGGGGTAGCGATGAAAAACTGTTTTTT. Its protein is CATNRGSDEKLFF.

CDR3 residues: CASSETLTAGERYNEQFF. The CDR3 nucleotides read TGTGCCAGCAGTGAGACCCTAACCGCGGGGGAACGATACAATGAGCAGTTCTTC. The rearrangement uses TRBV25-1 and TRBJ2-1; 7 nucleotides match TRBD2. Germline trimming cut 3 bases from V and 4 bases from J; bases unmatched to any gene: 15. The CDR3 is 18 residues long. The germline V gene has CDR1 MGHDK and CDR2 SYGVNS.

The chain uses TRBV25-1 and TRBJ2-2; TRBD1 matches at 7 bases. Germline V gives CDR1 MGHDK, CDR2 SYGVNS. After removal of 3 bases from V and 3 bases from J, the junction contained 10 bases not matched to a gene. The CDR3 totals 17 residues. CDR3: CASSDIGRGHDTGELFF. CDR3 nucleotides: TGTGCCAGCAGTGATATTGGTAGGGGGCATGACACCGGGGAGCTGTTTTTT.

The rearrangement uses TRBV6-1 and TRBJ2-7; 8 bases map to TRBD2. The CDR3 runs to 12 residues. J lost 4 bases, V lost 6 bases, and 2 bases had no gene match. The germline V gene has CDR1 MNHNS and CDR2 SASEGT. The CDR3 DNA is TGTGCCAGCAGGGTAGCGGGATACGAGCAGTACTTC. Protein: CASRVAGYEQYF.

The V gene is TRBV12-5, the J gene TRBJ1-1; D might be TRBD1 (6 bases). The CDR3 has 15 residues. Germline CDR1 reads LGHNT; CDR2 reads FRNRAP. Trimming left V 6 bases short and J 1 base short, with 15 bases between. Here the CDR3 DNA reads TGTGCTAGTGGCCCCGGGGAGGGGGAGAACACTGAAGCTTTCTTT. Translating gives CASGPGEGENTEAFF.

This chain joins TRBV4-2 and TRBJ2-3; tentative D call: TRBD2 (5 bases). Trimming pared 1 base from V and 2 bases from J, leaving 7 bases between. Looked up from germline, CDR1 is LGHNA and CDR2 is YNFKEQ. The CDR3 totals 14 residues. CDR3 nucleotides: TGTGCCAGCAGCCAAGGCGGGTCCACAGATACGCAGTATTTT. Its protein product is CASSQGGSTDTQYF.

The rearrangement links TRBV10-2 to TRBJ2-7, with 7 nucleotides matching TRBD2. Trimming removed 6 bases from V and 4 bases from J; junction bases left unmatched: 9. The CDR3 spans 14 residues. The germline V gene has CDR1 WSHSY and CDR2 SAAADI. The CDR3 loop reads CASSPWAGVYEQYF. CDR3 nucleotides: TGCGCCAGCAGCCCCTGGGCGGGGGTTTACGAGCAGTACTTC.

This clone showed up just a few times. This chain connects TRBV29-1 to TRBJ2-5, with TRBD1 identical over 9 bases. Germline V gene data show CDR1 as SQVTM and CDR2 as ANQGSEA. With V trimmed by 8 bases and J by 5 bases, 9 bases remained unmatched. The CDR3 is made up of 13 amino acids. The CDR3: CSSGGTGMETQYF. CDR3 coding DNA: TGCAGCTCCGGAGGGACAGGGATGGAGACCCAGTACTTC.